This TCR beta chain was recovered during a study of cytomegalovirus exposure and HLA in healthy donors. Primers for the PCR totalled 60 Vbeta and 13 Jbeta. TCRdb's copy holds only in-frame clones and misses some; the assay was immunoSEQ multiplex PCR. The sample has just under 250,000 clones; 82% are singletons. Healthy individuals who donated bone marrow served as the donors. The study, taken as a whole, reports: According to the study, 160 or so TCR beta chains were cytomegalovirus-associated. Testing in vitro showed a few CMV-associated chains specific for CMV antigens.

Germline lookup yields CDR1 KGHSH and CDR2 LQKENI. The CDR3 sequence is 15 residues long. V was clipped by 0 bases and J by 2 bases; unmatched bases: 4. With respect to this clone: Its antigen is not identified.

The chain couples TRBV18 to TRBJ2-7, with 7 bases identical to TRBD1. The sequenced sample consisted of PBMCs. The clonotype comes from a woman aged 40-49 years in good health and CMV-seropositive. In nucleotides, the CDR3 is TGTGCCAGCTCACCACCGAGAGACAGGGCCTACGAGCAGTACTTC. This translates into CASSPPRDRAYEQYF.